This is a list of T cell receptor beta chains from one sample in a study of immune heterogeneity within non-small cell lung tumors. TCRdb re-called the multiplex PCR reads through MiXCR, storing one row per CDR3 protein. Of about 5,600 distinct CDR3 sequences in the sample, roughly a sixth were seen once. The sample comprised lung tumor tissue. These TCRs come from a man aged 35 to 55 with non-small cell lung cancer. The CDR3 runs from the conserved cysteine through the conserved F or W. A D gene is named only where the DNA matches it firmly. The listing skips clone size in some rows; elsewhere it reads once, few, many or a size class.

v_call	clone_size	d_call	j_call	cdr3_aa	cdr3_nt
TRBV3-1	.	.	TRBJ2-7	CASSQGSGEQYF	TGTGCCAGCAGCCAAGGCTCGGGCGAGCAGTACTTC
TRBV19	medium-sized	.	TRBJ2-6	CATDGATSGANVLTF	TGTGCCACTGATGGGGCTACTTCTGGGGCCAACGTCCTGACTTTC
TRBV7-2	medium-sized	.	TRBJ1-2	CASSLGWAGGYTF	TGTGCCAGCAGCTTAGGGTGGGCCGGTGGCTACACCTTC
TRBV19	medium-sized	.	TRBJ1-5	CASSIDTGLGDQPQHF	TGTGCCAGTAGTATAGATACAGGGCTGGGAGATCAGCCCCAGCATTTT
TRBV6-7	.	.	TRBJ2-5	CASTSRGGGETQYF	TGTGCCAGCACCTCTAGGGGGGGGGGGGAGACCCAGTACTTC
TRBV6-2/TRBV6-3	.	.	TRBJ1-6	CASSYDIEGISPLHF	TGTGCCAGCAGTTACGACATAGAAGGGATTTCACCCCTCCACTTT
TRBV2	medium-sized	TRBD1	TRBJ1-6	CASRGHQGDNSPLHF	TGTGCCAGCAGGGGGCACCAGGGGGATAATTCACCCCTCCACTTT
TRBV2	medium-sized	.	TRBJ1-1	CASSFNREKAFF	TGTGCCAGCAGTTTTAACCGGGAGAAAGCTTTCTTT
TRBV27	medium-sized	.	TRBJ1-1	CASSPHPTPRSRTEAFF	TGTGCCAGCAGTCCTCATCCGACCCCGCGAAGCCGCACTGAAGCTTTCTTT
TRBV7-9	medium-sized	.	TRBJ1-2	CASSLGVGSYGYTF	TGTGCCAGCAGCTTAGGTGTGGGAAGCTATGGCTACACCTTC
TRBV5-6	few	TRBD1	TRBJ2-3	CASSAGTGSRDTQYF	TGTGCCAGCAGCGCCGGGACAGGGTCTAGAGATACGCAGTATTTT
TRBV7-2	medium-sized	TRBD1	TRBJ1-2	CASSSPGTGGDGYTF	TGTGCCAGCAGCTCCCCCGGGACAGGGGGAGATGGCTACACCTTC
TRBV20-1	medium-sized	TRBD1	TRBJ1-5	CSARESTGISNQPQHF	TGCAGTGCTAGAGAATCGACAGGGATTAGCAATCAGCCCCAGCATTTT
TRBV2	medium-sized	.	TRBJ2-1	CASSLLPYNEQFF	TGTGCCAGCAGTCTCCTACCTTACAATGAGCAGTTCTTC
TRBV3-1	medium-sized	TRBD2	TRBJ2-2	CASSLASTSVATGELFF	TGTGCCAGCAGCCTGGCCAGTACTAGCGTAGCCACCGGGGAGCTGTTTTTT
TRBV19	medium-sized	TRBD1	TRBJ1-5	CASSLTGGGNQPQHF	TGTGCCAGTAGTCTGACAGGGGGGGGCAATCAGCCCCAGCATTTT
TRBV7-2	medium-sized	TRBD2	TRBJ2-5	CASSLLRGGETQYF	TGTGCCAGCAGCTTACTTCGGGGAGGGGAGACCCAGTACTTC
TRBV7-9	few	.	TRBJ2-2	CASSLAQAGLSGELFF	TGTGCCAGCAGCTTAGCGCAAGCGGGTCTCTCCGGGGAGCTGTTTTTT
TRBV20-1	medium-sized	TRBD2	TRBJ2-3	CSATPGTSDTDTQYF	TGCAGTGCTACTCCCGGGACTAGCGACACAGATACGCAGTATTTT
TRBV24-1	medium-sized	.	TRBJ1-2	CATSEGTVYGYTF	TGTGCCACCAGTGAAGGGACGGTCTATGGCTACACCTTC
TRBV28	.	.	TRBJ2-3	CASPPSVGRVPDTQYF	TGTGCCAGCCCCCCTTCGGTAGGCCGGGTCCCAGATACGCAGTATTTT
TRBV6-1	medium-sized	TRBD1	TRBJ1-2	CASSSPDRVYLHGYTF	TGTGCCAGCAGTTCCCCGGACAGGGTGTATCTTCATGGCTACACCTTC
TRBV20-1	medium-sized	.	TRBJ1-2	CSARDRSVGGGNYGYTF	TGCAGTGCTAGAGACCGCTCTGTGGGGGGGGGAAACTATGGCTACACCTTC
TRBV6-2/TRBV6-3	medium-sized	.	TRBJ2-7	CASSDSQRTYEQYF	TGTGCCAGCAGTGACTCCCAAAGAACCTACGAGCAGTACTTC
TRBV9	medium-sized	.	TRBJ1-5	CASSVGNQPQHF	TGTGCCAGCAGCGTCGGGAATCAGCCCCAGCATTTT
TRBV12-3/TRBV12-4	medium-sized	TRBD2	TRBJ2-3	CASSPGTSGGSQYF	TGTGCCAGCAGCCCTGGGACTAGCGGGGGTTCGCAGTATTTT
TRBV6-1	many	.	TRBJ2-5	CASSTGAETQYF	TGTGCCAGCAGTACGGGTGCCGAGACCCAGTACTTC
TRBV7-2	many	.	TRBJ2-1	CASSLRGEAVSEQFF	TGTGCCAGCAGCTTACGGGGTGAGGCGGTTAGTGAGCAGTTCTTC
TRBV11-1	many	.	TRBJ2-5	CASSPGTKGGETQYF	TGTGCCAGCAGCCCCGGGACGAAAGGGGGGGAGACCCAGTACTTC
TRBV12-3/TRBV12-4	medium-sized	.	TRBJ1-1	CASSPTLTNTEAFF	TGTGCCAGCAGCCCTACACTGACCAACACTGAAGCTTTCTTT
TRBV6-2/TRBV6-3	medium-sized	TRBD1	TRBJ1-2	CASSPGQDRVHGYTF	TGTGCCAGCAGTCCCGGACAGGACCGCGTCCATGGCTACACCTTC
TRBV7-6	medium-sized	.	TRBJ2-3	CASSRQALGGTQYF	TGTGCCAGCAGTAGACAGGCCCTCGGGGGTACGCAGTATTTT
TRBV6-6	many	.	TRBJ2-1	CASSYMINEQFF	TGTGCCAGCAGTTACATGATCAATGAGCAGTTCTTC
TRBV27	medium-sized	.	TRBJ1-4	CASSLGPPSPSTNEKLFF	TGTGCCAGCAGTTTGGGGCCCCCCTCGCCGTCCACTAATGAAAAACTGTTTTTT
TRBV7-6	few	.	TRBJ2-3	CASSLAADTQYF	TGTGCCAGCAGCTTAGCAGCAGATACGCAGTATTTT
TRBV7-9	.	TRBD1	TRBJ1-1	CASSLNGGGALTEAFF	TGTGCCAGCAGCTTAAATGGAGGGGGCGCGCTAACTGAAGCTTTCTTT
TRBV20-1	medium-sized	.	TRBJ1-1	CSAKPLQGGTEAFF	TGCAGTGCAAAACCCCTACAGGGAGGCACTGAAGCTTTCTTT
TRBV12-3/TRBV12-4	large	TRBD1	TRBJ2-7	CASSSEQGRGSYEQYF	TGTGCCAGCAGTTCGGAACAGGGGCGTGGGTCCTACGAGCAGTACTTC
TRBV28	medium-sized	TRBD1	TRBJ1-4	CASRPLRQGAQEKLFF	TGTGCCAGCAGACCCCTAAGACAGGGGGCTCAGGAAAAACTGTTTTTT
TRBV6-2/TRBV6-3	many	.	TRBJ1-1	CASSRGQLEAFF	TGTGCCAGCAGCCGAGGACAGCTTGAAGCTTTCTTT
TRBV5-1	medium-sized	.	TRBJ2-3	CASSLESGHAKVTQYF	TGCGCCAGCAGCTTGGAAAGCGGGCACGCTAAGGTTACGCAGTATTTT
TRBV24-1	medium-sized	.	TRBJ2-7	CATSDSLPADGHSYEQYF	TGTGCCACCAGTGATTCCCTGCCCGCGGACGGACACTCCTACGAGCAGTACTTC
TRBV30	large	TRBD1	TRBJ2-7	CAWETLGQAYEQYF	TGTGCCTGGGAGACCCTGGGACAGGCCTACGAGCAGTACTTC
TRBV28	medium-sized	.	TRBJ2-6	CASSSWYSGANVLTF	TGTGCCAGCAGTTCCTGGTACTCTGGGGCCAACGTCCTGACTTTC
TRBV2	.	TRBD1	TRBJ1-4	CANSHRDRDEKLFF	TGTGCCAACAGCCACCGGGACAGGGATGAAAAACTGTTTTTT
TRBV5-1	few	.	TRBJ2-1	CASSPMEGGGYNEQFF	TGCGCCAGCAGCCCGATGGAAGGGGGGGGGTACAATGAGCAGTTCTTC
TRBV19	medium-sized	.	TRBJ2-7	CASSMWARGGYEQYF	TGTGCCAGTAGTATGTGGGCAAGAGGTGGCTACGAGCAGTACTTC
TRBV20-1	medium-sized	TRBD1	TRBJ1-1	CSAPAGGGEWGTEAFF	TGCAGTGCTCCCGCCGGAGGGGGCGAATGGGGCACTGAAGCTTTCTTT
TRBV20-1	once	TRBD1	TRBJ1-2	CIARGSRTGRSNHGYTF	TGCATTGCTAGAGGGTCCCGGACAGGGAGGTCTAACCATGGCTACACCTTC
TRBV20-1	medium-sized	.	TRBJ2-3	CSASGLKGTDTQYF	TGCAGTGCTAGCGGTCTAAAAGGCACAGATACGCAGTATTTT
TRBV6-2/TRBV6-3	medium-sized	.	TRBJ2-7	CASSYSKIPYEQYF	TGTGCCAGCAGTTACTCGAAGATCCCCTACGAGCAGTACTTC
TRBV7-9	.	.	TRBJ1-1	CASSGQKNTEAFF	TGTGCCAGCAGCGGACAGAAGAACACTGAAGCTTTCTTT
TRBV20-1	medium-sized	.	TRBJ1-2	CSALLGSGYTF	TGCAGTGCCTTATTGGGGTCGGGCTACACCTTC
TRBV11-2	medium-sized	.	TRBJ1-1	CASSSTLGGWNEAFF	TGTGCCAGCAGCTCGACCCTTGGGGGTTGGAATGAAGCTTTCTTT
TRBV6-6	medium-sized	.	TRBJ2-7	CASSYLAGNSYEQYF	TGTGCCAGCAGTTACCTGGCAGGCAACTCCTACGAGCAGTACTTC
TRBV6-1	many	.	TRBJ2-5	CASTQSWSGAQETQYF	TGTGCCAGCACCCAGAGTTGGTCAGGGGCGCAAGAGACCCAGTACTTC